The source of this T cell receptor beta chain is a study of CXCR3-negative and CXCR3-positive naive CD8 T cells. Comment on this clonotype: Its target is not known.

Findings and caveats of the study: Comparison of naive cells showed more hydrophobic TRB CDR3s in CXCR3-positive than in CXCR3-negative naive cells. Memory cells differed in TRBV-TRBJ usage, but naive CXCR3-negative and CXCR3-positive cells had similar usage. Most assays used freshly isolated PBMCs, as cryopreservation partially reduced CXCR3.

Each TRB cDNA library was prepared by 5' RACE (with UMI labels). TCRdb reprocessed the 5' RACE reads and reports one entry per CDR3 protein, with no DNA. The repertoire table contains under 85,000 distinct CDR3 sequences. The receptor was derived from a human donor in good health. Some clones in this sample may be carry-over from other donors' samples. What was sequenced was naive CXCR3+ CD8+ T cells from blood. Described subset: CD45RO-CCR7+CD27+CD95- naive CD8+ T cells expressing CXCR3 (TNR3+).

The CDR3 loop reads CATSSTRQGLGYEQYF. This rearrangement joins TRBV15 to TRBJ2-7; without DNA, the TCRdb call of TRBD1 cannot be checked. CDR1 is LNHNV, CDR2 YYDKDF, per germline (reference sequence). This CDR3 has 16 amino acids.